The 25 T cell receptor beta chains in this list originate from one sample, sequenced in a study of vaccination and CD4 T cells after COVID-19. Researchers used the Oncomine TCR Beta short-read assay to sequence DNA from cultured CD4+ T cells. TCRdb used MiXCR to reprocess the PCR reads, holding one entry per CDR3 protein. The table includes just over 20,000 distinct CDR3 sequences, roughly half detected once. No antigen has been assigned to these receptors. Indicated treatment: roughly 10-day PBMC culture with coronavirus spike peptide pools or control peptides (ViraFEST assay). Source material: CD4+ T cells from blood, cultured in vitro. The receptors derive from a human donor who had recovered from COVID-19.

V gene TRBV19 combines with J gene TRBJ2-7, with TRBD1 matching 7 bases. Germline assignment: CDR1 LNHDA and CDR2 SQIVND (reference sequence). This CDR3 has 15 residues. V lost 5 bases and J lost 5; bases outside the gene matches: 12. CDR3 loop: CASSLRDSKFHEQYF. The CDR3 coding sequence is TGTGCCAGTAGTCTCCGGGACAGCAAATTCCACGAGCAGTACTTC.

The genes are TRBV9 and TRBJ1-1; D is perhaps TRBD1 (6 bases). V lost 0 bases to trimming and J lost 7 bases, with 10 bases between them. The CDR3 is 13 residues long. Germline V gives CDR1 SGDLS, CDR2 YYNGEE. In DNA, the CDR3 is TGTGCCAGCAGCGTAGGGGGGCTCGGTGAAGCTTTCTTT. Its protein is CASSVGGLGEAFF.

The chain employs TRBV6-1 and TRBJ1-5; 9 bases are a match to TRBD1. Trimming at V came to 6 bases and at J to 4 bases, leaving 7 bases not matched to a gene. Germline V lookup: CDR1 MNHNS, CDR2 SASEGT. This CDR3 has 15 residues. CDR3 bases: TGTGCCAGCAGCCGGACCGGGACAGGGAATCAGCCCCAGCATTTT. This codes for CASSRTGTGNQPQHF.

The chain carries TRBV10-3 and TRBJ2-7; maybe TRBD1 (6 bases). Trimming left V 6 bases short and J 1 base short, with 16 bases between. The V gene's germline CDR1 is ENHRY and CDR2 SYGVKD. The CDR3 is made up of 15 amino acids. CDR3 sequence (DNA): TGTGCCATCAGCCCCGCGCCGACAGGTTCCTACGAGCAGTACTTC. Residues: CAISPAPTGSYEQYF.

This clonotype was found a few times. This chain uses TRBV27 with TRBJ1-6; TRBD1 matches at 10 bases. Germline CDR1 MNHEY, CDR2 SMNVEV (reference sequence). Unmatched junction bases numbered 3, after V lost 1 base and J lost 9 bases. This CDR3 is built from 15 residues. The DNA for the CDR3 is TGTGCCAGCAGTTTATACGACAGGGGGCGTTCACCCCTCCACTTT. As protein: CASSLYDRGRSPLHF.

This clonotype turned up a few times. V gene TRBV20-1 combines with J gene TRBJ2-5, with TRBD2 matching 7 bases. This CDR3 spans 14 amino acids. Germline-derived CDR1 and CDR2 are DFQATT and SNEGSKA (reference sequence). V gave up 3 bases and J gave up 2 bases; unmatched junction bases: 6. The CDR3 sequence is CSARLAGVQETQYF. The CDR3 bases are TGCAGTGCTAGGTTAGCGGGTGTACAAGAGACCCAGTACTTC.

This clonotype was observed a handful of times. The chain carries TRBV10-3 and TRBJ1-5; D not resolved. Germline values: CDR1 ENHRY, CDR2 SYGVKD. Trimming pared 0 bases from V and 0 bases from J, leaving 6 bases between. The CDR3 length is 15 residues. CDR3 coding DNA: TGTGCCATCAGTGAGTCGGCAGTTAGCAATCAGCCCCAGCATTTT. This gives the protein CAISESAVSNQPQHF.

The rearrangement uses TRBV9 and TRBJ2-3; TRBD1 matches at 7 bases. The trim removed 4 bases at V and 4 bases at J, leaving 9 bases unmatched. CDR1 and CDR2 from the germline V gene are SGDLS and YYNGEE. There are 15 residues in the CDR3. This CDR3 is CASSITGEWADTQYF. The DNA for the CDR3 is TGTGCCAGCAGCATAACAGGGGAATGGGCAGATACGCAGTATTTT.

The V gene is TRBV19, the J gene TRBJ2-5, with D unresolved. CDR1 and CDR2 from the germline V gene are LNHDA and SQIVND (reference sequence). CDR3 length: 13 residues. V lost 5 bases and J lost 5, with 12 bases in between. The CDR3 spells CASSLPTGETQYF. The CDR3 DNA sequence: TGTGCCAGTAGTTTACCGACTGGGGAGACCCAGTACTTC.

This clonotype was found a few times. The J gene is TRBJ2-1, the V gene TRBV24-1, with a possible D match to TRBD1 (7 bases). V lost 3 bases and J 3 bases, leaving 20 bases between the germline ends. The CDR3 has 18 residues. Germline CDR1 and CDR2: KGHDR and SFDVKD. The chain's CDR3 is CATSDGGRTGDYYNEQFF. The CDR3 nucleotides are TGTGCCACCAGTGATGGGGGGAGGACAGGAGACTACTACAATGAGCAGTTCTTC.

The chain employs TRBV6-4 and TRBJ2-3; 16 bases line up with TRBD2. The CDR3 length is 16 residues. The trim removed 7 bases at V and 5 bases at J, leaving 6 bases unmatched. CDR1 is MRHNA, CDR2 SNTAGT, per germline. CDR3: CASNWGTSGRGDTQYF. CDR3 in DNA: TGTGCCAGCAACTGGGGGACTAGCGGGAGGGGAGATACGCAGTATTTT.

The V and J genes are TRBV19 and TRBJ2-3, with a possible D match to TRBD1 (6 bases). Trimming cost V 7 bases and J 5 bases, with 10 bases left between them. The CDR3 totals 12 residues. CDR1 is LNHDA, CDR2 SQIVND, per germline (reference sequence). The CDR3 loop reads CASKKGVDTQYF. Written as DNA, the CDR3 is TGTGCCAGTAAAAAGGGGGTAGATACGCAGTATTTT.

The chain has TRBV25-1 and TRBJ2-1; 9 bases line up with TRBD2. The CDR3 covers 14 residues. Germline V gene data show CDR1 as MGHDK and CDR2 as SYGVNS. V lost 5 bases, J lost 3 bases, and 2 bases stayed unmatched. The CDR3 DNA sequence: TGTGCCAGCAGTACAGCGGGAGGCTACAATGAGCAGTTCTTC. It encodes CASSTAGGYNEQFF.

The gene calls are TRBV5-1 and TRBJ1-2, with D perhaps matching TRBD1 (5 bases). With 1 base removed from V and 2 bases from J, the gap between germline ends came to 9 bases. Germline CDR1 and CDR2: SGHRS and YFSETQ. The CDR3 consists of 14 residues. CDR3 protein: CASSLTRENYGYTF. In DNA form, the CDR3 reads TGCGCCAGCAGCTTGACCAGGGAGAACTATGGCTACACCTTC.

CDR3 bases: TGTGCCAGCAGACCAAGCGGGACAGATACGCAGTATTTT. As protein: CASRPSGTDTQYF. The gene calls are TRBV5-4 and TRBJ2-3; perhaps TRBD2 as D (6 bases). V lost 5 bases and J lost 3, with 10 bases in between. Germline CDR1 reads SGHNT; CDR2 reads YYREEE (reference sequence). The CDR3 extends over 13 amino acids.

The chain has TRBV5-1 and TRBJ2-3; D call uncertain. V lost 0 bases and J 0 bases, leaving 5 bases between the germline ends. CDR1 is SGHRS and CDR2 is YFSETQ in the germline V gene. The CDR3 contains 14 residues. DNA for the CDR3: TGCGCCAGCAGCTTGGAAATCAGCACAGATACGCAGTATTTT. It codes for CASSLEISTDTQYF.

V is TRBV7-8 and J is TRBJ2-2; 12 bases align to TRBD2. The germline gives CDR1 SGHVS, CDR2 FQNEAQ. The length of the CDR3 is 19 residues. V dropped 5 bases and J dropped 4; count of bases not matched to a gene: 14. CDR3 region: CASSLHVASGGAATGELFF. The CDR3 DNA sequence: TGTGCCAGCAGCCTACACGTTGCTAGCGGGGGGGCGGCCACCGGGGAGCTGTTTTTT.

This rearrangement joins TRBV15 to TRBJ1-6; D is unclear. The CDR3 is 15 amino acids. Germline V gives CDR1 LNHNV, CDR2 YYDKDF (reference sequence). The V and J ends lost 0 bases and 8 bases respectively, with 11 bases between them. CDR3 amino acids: CATSRERGFDSPLHF. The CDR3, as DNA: TGTGCCACCAGCAGAGAGCGGGGATTTGATTCACCCCTCCACTTT.

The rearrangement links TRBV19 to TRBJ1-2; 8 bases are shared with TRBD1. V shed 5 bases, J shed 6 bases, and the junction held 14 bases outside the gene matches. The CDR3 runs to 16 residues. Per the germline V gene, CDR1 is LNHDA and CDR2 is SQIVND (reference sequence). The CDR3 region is CASSPAGTGSMDGYTF. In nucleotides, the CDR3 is TGTGCCAGTAGTCCTGCCGGGACAGGCTCTATGGATGGCTACACCTTC.

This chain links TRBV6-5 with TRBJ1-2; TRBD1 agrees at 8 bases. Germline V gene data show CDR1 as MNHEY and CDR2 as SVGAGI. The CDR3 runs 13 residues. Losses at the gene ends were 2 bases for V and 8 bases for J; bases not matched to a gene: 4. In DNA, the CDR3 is TGTGCCAGCAGTTACGACAGGGGAGAGGGCTACACCTTC. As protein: CASSYDRGEGYTF.

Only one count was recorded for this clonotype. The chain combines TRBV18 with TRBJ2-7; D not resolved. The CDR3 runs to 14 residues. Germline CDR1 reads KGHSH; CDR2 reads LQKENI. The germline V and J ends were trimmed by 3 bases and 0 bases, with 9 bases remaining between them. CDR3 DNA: TGTGCCAGCTCACCGGGCGACCTCTCCTACGAGCAGTACTTC. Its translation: CASSPGDLSYEQYF.

The CDR3 DNA sequence: TGTGCCAGTAGTCCATCTAGCACAGATACGCAGTATTTT. Encoded protein: CASSPSSTDTQYF. The chain carries TRBV19 and TRBJ2-3, with D hard to call. CDR3 length: 13 residues. Trimming took off 5 bases at V and 0 bases at J, with 6 bases between the two ends. Germline values: CDR1 LNHDA, CDR2 SQIVND (reference sequence).

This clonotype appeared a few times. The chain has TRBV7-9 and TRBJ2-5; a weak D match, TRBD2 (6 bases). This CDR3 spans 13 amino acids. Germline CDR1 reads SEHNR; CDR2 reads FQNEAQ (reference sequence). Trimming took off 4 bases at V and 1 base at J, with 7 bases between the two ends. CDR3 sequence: CASSSGVQETQYF. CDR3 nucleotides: TGTGCCAGCAGCTCGGGAGTCCAAGAGACCCAGTACTTC.

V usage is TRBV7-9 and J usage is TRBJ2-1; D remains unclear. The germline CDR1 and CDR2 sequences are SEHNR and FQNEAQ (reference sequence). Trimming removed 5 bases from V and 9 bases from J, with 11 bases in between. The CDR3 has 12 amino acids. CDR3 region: CASSVRRSEQFF. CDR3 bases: TGTGCCAGCAGCGTCCGTCGGAGTGAGCAGTTCTTC. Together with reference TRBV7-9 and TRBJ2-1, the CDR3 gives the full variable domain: DTGVSQNPRHKITKRGQNVTFRCDPISEHNRLYWYRQTLGQGPEFLTYFQNEAQLEKSRLLSDRFSAERPKGSFSTLEIQRTEQGDSAMYLCASSVRRSEQFFGPGTRLTVL.

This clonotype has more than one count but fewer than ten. The CDR3 region has the DNA TGCAGTGCCTTGACCCGGGACACCTATGGCTACACCTTC. Amino acid sequence: CSALTRDTYGYTF. This rearrangement joins TRBV20-1 to TRBJ1-2, with D possibly matching TRBD1 (6 bases). Germline CDR1 DFQATT, CDR2 SNEGSKA (reference sequence). CDR3 length: 13 amino acids. Between the trimmed V and J ends, which lost 6 bases and 4 bases, there was a span of 15 bases.